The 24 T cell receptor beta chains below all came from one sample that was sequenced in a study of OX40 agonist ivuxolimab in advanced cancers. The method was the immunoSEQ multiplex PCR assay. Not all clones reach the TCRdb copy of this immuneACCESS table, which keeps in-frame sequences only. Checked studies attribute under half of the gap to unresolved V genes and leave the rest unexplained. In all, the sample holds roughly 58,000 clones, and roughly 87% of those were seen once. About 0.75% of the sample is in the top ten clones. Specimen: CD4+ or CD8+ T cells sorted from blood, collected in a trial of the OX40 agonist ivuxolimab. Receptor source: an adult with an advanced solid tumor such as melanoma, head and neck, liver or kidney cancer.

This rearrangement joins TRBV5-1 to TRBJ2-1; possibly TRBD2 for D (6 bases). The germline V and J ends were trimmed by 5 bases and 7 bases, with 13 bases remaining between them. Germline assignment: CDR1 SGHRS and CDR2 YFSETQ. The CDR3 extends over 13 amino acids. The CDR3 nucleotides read TGCGCCAGCAGAAAAATAGCGGTGAATGAGCAGTTCTTC. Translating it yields CASRKIAVNEQFF.

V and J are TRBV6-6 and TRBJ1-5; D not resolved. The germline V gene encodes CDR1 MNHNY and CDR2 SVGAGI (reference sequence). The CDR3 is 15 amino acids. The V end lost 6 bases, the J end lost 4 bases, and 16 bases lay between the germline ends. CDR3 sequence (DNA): TGTGCCAGCAGCCCTTGGACCGAGAAGAATCAGCCCCAGCATTTT. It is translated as CASSPWTEKNQPQHF.

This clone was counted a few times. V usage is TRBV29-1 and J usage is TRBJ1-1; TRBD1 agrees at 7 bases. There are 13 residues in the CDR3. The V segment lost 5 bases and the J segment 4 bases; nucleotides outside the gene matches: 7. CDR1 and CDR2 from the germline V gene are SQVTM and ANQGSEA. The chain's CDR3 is CSVTSGGITEAFF. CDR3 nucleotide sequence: TGCAGCGTTACCTCAGGGGGAATCACTGAAGCTTTCTTT. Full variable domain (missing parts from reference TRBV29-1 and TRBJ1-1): SAVISQKPSRDICQRGTSLTIQCQVDSQVTMMFWYRQQPGQSLTLIATANQGSEATYESGFVIDKFPISRPNLTFSTLTVSNMSPEDSSIYLCSVTSGGITEAFFGQGTRLTVV.

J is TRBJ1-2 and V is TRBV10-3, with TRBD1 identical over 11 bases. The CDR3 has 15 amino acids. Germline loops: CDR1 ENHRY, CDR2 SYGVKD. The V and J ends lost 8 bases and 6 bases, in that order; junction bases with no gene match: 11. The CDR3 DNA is TGTGCCATCTGGGAACCGGACAGGGGGCTCGATGGCTACACCTTC. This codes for CAIWEPDRGLDGYTF.

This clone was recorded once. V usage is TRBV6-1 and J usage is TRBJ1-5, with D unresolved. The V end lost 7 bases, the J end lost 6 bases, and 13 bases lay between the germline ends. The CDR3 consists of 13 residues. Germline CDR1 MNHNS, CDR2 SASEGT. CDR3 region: CASIDTGSQPQHF. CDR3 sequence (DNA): TGTGCCAGCATCGATACGGGCTCTCAGCCCCAGCATTTT.

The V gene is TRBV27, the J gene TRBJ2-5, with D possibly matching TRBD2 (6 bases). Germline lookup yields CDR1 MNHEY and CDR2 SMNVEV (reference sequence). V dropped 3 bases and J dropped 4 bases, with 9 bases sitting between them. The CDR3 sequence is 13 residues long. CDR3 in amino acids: CASSLRRGETQYF. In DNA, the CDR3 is TGTGCCAGCAGTTTGCGGAGGGGAGAGACCCAGTACTTC.

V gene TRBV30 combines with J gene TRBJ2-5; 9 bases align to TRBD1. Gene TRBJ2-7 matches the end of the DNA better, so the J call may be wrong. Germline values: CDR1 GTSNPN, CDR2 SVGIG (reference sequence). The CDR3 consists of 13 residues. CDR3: CAWMGQGPYEQYF. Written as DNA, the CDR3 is TGTGCCTGGATGGGACAGGGTCCCTACGAGCAGTACTTC.

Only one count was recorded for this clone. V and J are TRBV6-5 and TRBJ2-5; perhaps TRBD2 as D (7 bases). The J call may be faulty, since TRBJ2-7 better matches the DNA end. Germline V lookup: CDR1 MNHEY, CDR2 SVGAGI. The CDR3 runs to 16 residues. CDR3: CASSYEGGGAPYEQYF. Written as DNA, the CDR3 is TGTGCCAGCAGTTACGAGGGGGGAGGGGCTCCCTACGAGCAGTACTTC.

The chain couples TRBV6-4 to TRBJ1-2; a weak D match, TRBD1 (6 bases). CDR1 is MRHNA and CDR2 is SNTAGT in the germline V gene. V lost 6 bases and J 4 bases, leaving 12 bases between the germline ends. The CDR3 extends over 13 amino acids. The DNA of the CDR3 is TGTGCCAGCAGCAGGGGTGTGGGCTATGGCTACACCTTC. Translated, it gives CASSRGVGYGYTF.

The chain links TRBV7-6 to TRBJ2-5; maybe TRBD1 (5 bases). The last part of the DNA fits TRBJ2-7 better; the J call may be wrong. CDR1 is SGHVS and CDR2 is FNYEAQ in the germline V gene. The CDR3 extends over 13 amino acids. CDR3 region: CASSLPPGNEQYF. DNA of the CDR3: TGTGCCAGCAGCTTACCTCCAGGGAACGAGCAGTACTTC.

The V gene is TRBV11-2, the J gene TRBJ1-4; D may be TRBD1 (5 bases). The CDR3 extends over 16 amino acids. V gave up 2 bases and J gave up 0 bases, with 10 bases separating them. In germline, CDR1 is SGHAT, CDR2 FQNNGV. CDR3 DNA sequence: TGTGCCAGCAGCTTAAGCTCGGGGGCAACTAATGAAAAACTGTTTTTT. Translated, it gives CASSLSSGATNEKLFF.

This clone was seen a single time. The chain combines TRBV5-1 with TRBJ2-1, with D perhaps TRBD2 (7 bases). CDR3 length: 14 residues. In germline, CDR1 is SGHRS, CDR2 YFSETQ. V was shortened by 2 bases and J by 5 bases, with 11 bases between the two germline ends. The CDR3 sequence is CASSLAGQHNEQFF. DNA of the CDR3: TGCGCCAGCAGCTTAGCGGGACAACACAATGAGCAGTTCTTC.

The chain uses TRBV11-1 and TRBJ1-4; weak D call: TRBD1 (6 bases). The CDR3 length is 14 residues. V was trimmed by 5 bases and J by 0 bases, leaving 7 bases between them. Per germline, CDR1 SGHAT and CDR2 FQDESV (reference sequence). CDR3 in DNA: TGTGCCAGCAGCGACAGGACAACTAATGAAAAACTGTTTTTT. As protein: CASSDRTTNEKLFF.

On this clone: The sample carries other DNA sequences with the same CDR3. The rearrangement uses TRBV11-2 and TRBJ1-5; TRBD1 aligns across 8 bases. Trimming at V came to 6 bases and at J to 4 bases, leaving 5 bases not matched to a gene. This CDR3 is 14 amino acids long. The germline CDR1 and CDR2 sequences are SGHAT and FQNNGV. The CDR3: CASSLDRVNQPQHF. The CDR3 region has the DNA TGTGCCAGCAGTTTGGACAGGGTGAATCAGCCCCAGCATTTT.

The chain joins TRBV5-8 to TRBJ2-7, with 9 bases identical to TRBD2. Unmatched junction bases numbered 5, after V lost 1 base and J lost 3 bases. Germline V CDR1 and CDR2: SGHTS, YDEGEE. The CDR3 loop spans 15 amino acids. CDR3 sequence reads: CASSLKLAGGYEQYF. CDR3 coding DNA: TGTGCCAGCAGCTTGAAACTAGCGGGTGGCTACGAGCAGTACTTC.

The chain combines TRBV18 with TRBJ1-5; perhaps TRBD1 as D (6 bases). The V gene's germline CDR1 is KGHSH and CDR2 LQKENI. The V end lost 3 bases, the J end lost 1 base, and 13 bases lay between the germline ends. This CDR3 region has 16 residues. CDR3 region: CASSPGTPRSNQPQHF. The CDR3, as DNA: TGTGCCAGCTCACCCGGGACACCAAGGAGCAATCAGCCCCAGCATTTT.

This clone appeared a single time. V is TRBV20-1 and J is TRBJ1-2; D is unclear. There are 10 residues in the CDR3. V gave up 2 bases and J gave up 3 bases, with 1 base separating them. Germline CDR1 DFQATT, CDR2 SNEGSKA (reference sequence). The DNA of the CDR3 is TGCAGTGCTAGATACTATGGCTACACCTTC. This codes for CSARYYGYTF.

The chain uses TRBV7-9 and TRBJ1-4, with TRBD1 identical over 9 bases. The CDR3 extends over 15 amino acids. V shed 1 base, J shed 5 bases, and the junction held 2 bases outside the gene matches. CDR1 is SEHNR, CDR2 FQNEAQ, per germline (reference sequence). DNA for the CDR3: TGTGCCAGCAGCTTAGATGGGACAGGGAATGAAAAACTGTTTTTT. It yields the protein CASSLDGTGNEKLFF.

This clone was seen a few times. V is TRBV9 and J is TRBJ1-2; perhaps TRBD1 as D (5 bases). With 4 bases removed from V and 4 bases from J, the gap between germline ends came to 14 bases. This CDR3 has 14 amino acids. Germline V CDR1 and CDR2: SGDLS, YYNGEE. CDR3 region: CASSPNEGIYGYTF. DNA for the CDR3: TGTGCCAGCAGCCCAAATGAGGGGATCTATGGCTACACCTTC.

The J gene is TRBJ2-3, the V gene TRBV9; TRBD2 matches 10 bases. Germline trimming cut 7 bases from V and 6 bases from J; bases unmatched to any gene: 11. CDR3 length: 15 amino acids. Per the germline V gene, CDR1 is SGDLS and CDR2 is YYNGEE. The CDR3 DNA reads TGTGCCAGCGGTCTAGCGGGAGTGGAAGCCGATACGCAGTATTTT. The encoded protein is CASGLAGVEADTQYF.

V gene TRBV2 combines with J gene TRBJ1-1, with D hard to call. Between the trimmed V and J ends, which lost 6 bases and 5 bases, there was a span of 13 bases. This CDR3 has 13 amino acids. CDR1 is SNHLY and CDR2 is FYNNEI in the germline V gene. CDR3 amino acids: CASRMAGRTEAFF. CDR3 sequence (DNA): TGTGCCAGCAGAATGGCGGGGAGGACTGAAGCTTTCTTT. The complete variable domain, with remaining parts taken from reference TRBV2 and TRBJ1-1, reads EPEVTQTPSHQVTQMGQEVILRCVPISNHLYFYWYRQILGQKVEFLVSFYNNEISEKSEIFDDQFSVERPDGSNFTLKIRSTKLEDSAMYFCASRMAGRTEAFFGQGTRLTVV.

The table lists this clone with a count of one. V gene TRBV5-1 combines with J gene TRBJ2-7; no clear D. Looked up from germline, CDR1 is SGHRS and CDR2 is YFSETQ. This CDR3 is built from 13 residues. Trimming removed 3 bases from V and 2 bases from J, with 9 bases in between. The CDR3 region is CASSYDPPYEQYF. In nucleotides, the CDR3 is TGCGCCAGCAGCTATGACCCCCCCTACGAGCAGTACTTC. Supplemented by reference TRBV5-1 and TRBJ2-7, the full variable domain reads KAGVTQTPRYLIKTRGQQVTLSCSPISGHRSVSWYQQTPGQGLQFLFEYFSETQRNKGNFPGRFSGRQFSNSRSEMNVSTLELGDSALYLCASSYDPPYEQYFGPGTRLTVT.

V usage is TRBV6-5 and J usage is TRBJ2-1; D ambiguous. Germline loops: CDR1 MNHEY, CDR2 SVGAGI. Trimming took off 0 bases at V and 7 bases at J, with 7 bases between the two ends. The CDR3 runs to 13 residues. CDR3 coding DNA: TGTGCCAGCAGTTACTCGAGAGTAAATGAGCAGTTCTTC. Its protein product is CASSYSRVNEQFF.

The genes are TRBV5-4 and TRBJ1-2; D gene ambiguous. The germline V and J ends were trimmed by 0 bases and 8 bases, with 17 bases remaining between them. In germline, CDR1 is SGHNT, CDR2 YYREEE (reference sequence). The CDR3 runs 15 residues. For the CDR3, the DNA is TGTGCCAGCAGCTTGGGCGTGCGGTCTAGAGTCGGCTACACCTTC. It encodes CASSLGVRSRVGYTF.